This passage covers 21 T cell receptor beta chains from one sample sequenced in a study of OX40 agonist ivuxolimab in advanced cancers. Profiled with immunoSEQ multiplex PCR; TCRdb holds only in-frame clones, not every one. The sample includes 45,000 to 50,000 clones, about 81% of them seen just once. Sequenced material: CD4+ or CD8+ T cells sorted from blood, taken in a trial of the OX40 agonist ivuxolimab. The receptors derive from an adult with an advanced solid tumor such as melanoma, head and neck, liver or kidney cancer.

The chain is built from TRBV18 and TRBJ1-5; D gene unclear. CDR1 is KGHSH and CDR2 is LQKENI in the germline V gene. Trimming removed 0 bases from V and 6 bases from J, with 15 bases in between. The CDR3 contains 16 residues. In DNA form, the CDR3 reads TGTGCCAGCTCACCACCGGTAGGGAAGGGCGGTCAGCCCCAGCATTTT. Translated: CASSPPVGKGGQPQHF.

The CDR3 nucleotides read TGTGCCAGCAGTTTATCTGCGAACGCCCAAGAGACCCAGTACTTC. Translating it yields CASSLSANAQETQYF. The chain employs TRBV27 and TRBJ2-5; D gene unclear. This CDR3 region has 15 residues. Deletions cut 0 bases from V and 1 base from J, with 9 bases between. Germline CDR1 MNHEY, CDR2 SMNVEV (reference sequence).

The CDR3 DNA reads as TGTGCCAGCAGCTTACGCCAGGATAATGGCTACACCTTC. Translated: CASSLRQDNGYTF. The chain employs TRBV7-9 and TRBJ1-2, with no clear D. This CDR3 spans 13 amino acids. Per the germline V gene, CDR1 is SEHNR and CDR2 is FQNEAQ (reference sequence). The V and J ends lost 2 bases and 6 bases respectively, with 10 bases between them. The full variable domain, rest sourced from reference TRBV7-9 and TRBJ1-2, is DTGVSQNPRHKITKRGQNVTFRCDPISEHNRLYWYRQTLGQGPEFLTYFQNEAQLEKSRLLSDRFSAERPKGSFSTLEIQRTEQGDSAMYLCASSLRQDNGYTFGSGTRLTVV.

The count of this clone is one. The rearrangement uses TRBV5-1 and TRBJ2-5, with 15 positions matching TRBD2. Germline V gene sequence: CDR1 SGHRS, CDR2 YFSETQ. The trim removed 4 bases at V and 5 bases at J, leaving 15 bases unmatched. The CDR3 has 19 amino acids. The CDR3 loop is CASSLGLAGGPVSGETQYF. The CDR3 coding sequence is TGCGCCAGCAGCCTCGGACTAGCGGGAGGGCCGGTTTCTGGGGAGACCCAGTACTTC.

This rearrangement joins TRBV2 to TRBJ2-1; 13 nucleotides line up with TRBD2. CDR1 is SNHLY and CDR2 is FYNNEI in the germline V gene. This CDR3 is 18 amino acids long. Trimming cost V 0 bases and J 7 bases; bases outside gene matches: 9. CDR3 in amino acids: CASSEAILRLAGGNEQFF. In DNA form, the CDR3 reads TGTGCCAGCAGTGAAGCCATCCTTAGACTAGCGGGGGGTAATGAGCAGTTCTTC.

This clone was seen only a few times. This chain joins TRBV10-3 and TRBJ2-3; 7 bases line up with TRBD2. CDR1 is ENHRY and CDR2 is SYGVKD in the germline V gene. The CDR3 runs 16 residues. J lost 5 bases, V lost 2 bases, and 10 bases had no gene match. DNA of the CDR3: TGTGCCATCAGTGAGATGAGCGGGGAGCGGAGAGATACGCAGTATTTT. Protein product: CAISEMSGERRDTQYF.

This clone was seen only once. This chain connects TRBV30 to TRBJ1-6; no clear D. The CDR3 totals 15 residues. The ends were cut back, 5 bases at V and 7 bases at J, with 18 bases in the middle. Germline CDR1 is GTSNPN and CDR2 is SVGIG (reference sequence). The chain's CDR3 is CAWDGPSLLNSPLHF. CDR3 coding DNA: TGTGCCTGGGACGGCCCCTCCCTTCTCAATTCACCCCTCCACTTT.

Here the CDR3 reads CAISAGTSGSRDEQFF. In nucleotides, the CDR3 is TGTGCCATCAGCGCCGGGACTAGCGGGAGTCGGGATGAGCAGTTCTTC. This sequence joins TRBV10-3 and TRBJ2-1; 14 positions agree with TRBD2. V dropped 6 bases and J dropped 8; count of bases not matched to a gene: 9. CDR1 is ENHRY, CDR2 SYGVKD, per germline. CDR3 length: 16 amino acids.

V usage is TRBV28 and J usage is TRBJ1-2, with a tentative D call TRBD1 (6 bases). The germline V gene encodes CDR1 MDHEN and CDR2 SYDVKM. The V and J ends lost 1 base and 4 bases respectively, with 13 bases between them. The CDR3 consists of 15 residues. CDR3 in DNA: TGTGCCAGCAGTTTATTCCAGGGGCAGGTCTATGGCTACACCTTC. Protein: CASSLFQGQVYGYTF.

The chain recombines TRBV7-8 with TRBJ1-5; D is unresolved. This CDR3 is 14 amino acids long. V lost 5 bases, J lost 4 bases, and 12 bases lay in between. The germline V gene encodes CDR1 SGHVS and CDR2 FQNEAQ. The CDR3 DNA sequence: TGTGCCAGCAGCCCGGGGTTTGGGAATCAGCCCCAGCATTTT. Translation: CASSPGFGNQPQHF. Supplemented by reference TRBV7-8 and TRBJ1-5, the full variable domain reads GAGVSQSPRYKVAKRGQDVALRCDPISGHVSLFWYQQALGQGPEFLTYFQNEAQLDKSGLPSDRFFAERPEGSVSTLKIQRTQQEDSAVYLCASSPGFGNQPQHFGDGTRLSIL.

This chain joins TRBV2 and TRBJ1-5, with D unclear. V lost 7 bases, J lost 6 bases, and 19 bases lay in between. Germline loops: CDR1 SNHLY, CDR2 FYNNEI. The CDR3 covers 15 residues. The chain's CDR3 is CASNLGMPLGQPQHF. CDR3 nucleotides: TGTGCCAGCAACCTGGGAATGCCCCTCGGTCAGCCCCAGCATTTT. The full variable domain, with the rest looked up from reference TRBV2 and TRBJ1-5, is EPEVTQTPSHQVTQMGQEVILRCVPISNHLYFYWYRQILGQKVEFLVSFYNNEISEKSEIFDDQFSVERPDGSNFTLKIRSTKLEDSAMYFCASNLGMPLGQPQHFGDGTRLSIL.

The CDR3 is CSVSGNIVGGYTF. CDR3 coding DNA: TGCAGCGTATCCGGCAACATCGTGGGAGGCTACACCTTC. The V call is TRBV29-1, the J call TRBJ1-2; D unresolved. V shed 6 bases and J shed 8 bases, with 19 bases lying between them. The germline gives CDR1 SQVTM, CDR2 ANQGSEA. The CDR3 length is 13 residues.

The V call is TRBV5-1, the J call TRBJ1-2; no reliable D call. CDR1 is SGHRS and CDR2 is YFSETQ in the germline V gene. V was cut by 4 bases and J by 8 bases, with 21 bases left in between. The CDR3 covers 15 residues. CDR3 amino acids: CASSPDEPTQWGYTF. For the CDR3, the DNA is TGCGCCAGCAGCCCAGACGAGCCGACACAGTGGGGCTACACCTTC.

V and J are TRBV5-1 and TRBJ2-1; D might be TRBD2 (6 bases). V was shortened by 7 bases and J by 1 base, with 15 bases between the two germline ends. From germline, CDR1 is SGHRS and CDR2 YFSETQ. The CDR3 has 15 residues. The CDR3 DNA is TGCGCCAGCGGGGAGGCAGGGATATCCTACAATGAGCAGTTCTTC. Translating it yields CASGEAGISYNEQFF.

The chain uses TRBV4-3 and TRBJ2-1; no definite D call. Germline V gives CDR1 LGHNA, CDR2 YSLEER. Deletions cut 0 bases from V and 6 bases from J, with 12 bases between. This CDR3 has 15 residues. The DNA of the CDR3 is TGCGCCAGCAGCCAAGAGGTCTTATCATCCAATGAGCAGTTCTTC. Its translation: CASSQEVLSSNEQFF.

This clone has more than one count but fewer than ten. The chain couples TRBV29-1 to TRBJ2-3; 14 bases are shared with TRBD2. Germline CDR1 and CDR2: SQVTM and ANQGSEA. The CDR3 extends over 14 amino acids. The junction had 1 base not matched to a gene; V was cut back by 3 bases and J by 5 bases. CDR3 protein: CSVDGLAGGDTQYF. CDR3 nucleotides: TGCAGCGTTGACGGACTAGCGGGAGGAGATACGCAGTATTTT.

The chain couples TRBV7-2 to TRBJ2-1; possibly TRBD2 for D (6 bases). Trimming took off 2 bases at V and 4 bases at J, with 15 bases between the two ends. Germline V CDR1 and CDR2: SGHTA, FQGNSA. The CDR3 sequence is 16 residues long. CDR3 sequence (DNA): TGTGCCAGCAGCTTACTACGGGGGATCCTATACAATGAGCAGTTCTTC. Translated, it gives CASSLLRGILYNEQFF.

This chain connects TRBV4-3 to TRBJ1-2; 7 bases map to TRBD1. V lost 0 bases to trimming and J lost 0 bases; unmatched junction nucleotides: 10. This CDR3 is 18 amino acids long. The germline CDR1 and CDR2 sequences are LGHNA and YSLEER. CDR3 bases: TGCGCCAGCAGCCAAGATAGGGGACAGTTGTTAGCTAACTATGGCTACACCTTC. Amino acids: CASSQDRGQLLANYGYTF.

The chain uses TRBV12-5 and TRBJ2-1, with 7 bases aligning to TRBD2. Germline assignment: CDR1 LGHNT and CDR2 FRNRAP. V lost 5 bases, J lost 8 bases, and 9 bases stayed unmatched. The CDR3 sequence is 14 residues long. The CDR3 nucleotides are TGTGCTAGTGGTAGAAGCGGGAACAGCTATGAGCAGTTCTTC. It encodes CASGRSGNSYEQFF.

The chain carries TRBV2 and TRBJ2-6, with D perhaps TRBD2 (6 bases). Germline lookup yields CDR1 SNHLY and CDR2 FYNNEI. The CDR3 totals 18 residues. With 4 bases removed from V and 0 bases from J, the gap between germline ends came to 16 bases. CDR3 DNA: TGTGCCAGCAGTGGCGAAGGGACTTTTCGCTCTGGGGCCAACGTCCTGACTTTC. This sequence encodes CASSGEGTFRSGANVLTF.

The chain couples TRBV7-7 to TRBJ2-5; TRBD2 matches at 10 bases. CDR1 is SSHAT, CDR2 FNYEAQ, per germline (reference sequence). CDR3 length: 15 amino acids. V lost 6 bases and J lost 5; bases outside the gene matches: 9. CDR3 bases: TGTGCCAGCAGTTACTCTAGCGGGAGCGGGGAGACCCAGTACTTC. It codes for CASSYSSGSGETQYF.